The 9 T cell receptor beta chains below come from one sample, sequenced in a study of blood T cell repertoires in COVID-19. The method was immunoSEQ multiplex PCR; TCRdb's version includes in-frame clones alone and lacks a portion of them. The sample yields approximately 30,000 clones, around 90% seen once. Source material: peripheral blood. The receptors stem from a human donor in a cohort sampled during active COVID-19.

The CDR3 DNA sequence: TGTGCCAGCAGCGTACAGGGCCAGGGGGGCTACACCTTC. Translating it yields CASSVQGQGGYTF. The V and J genes are TRBV9 and TRBJ1-2; the D gene is possibly TRBD1 (6 bases). CDR1 is SGDLS and CDR2 is YYNGEE in the germline V gene. Trimming shortened V by 1 base and J by 8 bases, and 12 bases separated the two germline ends. The CDR3 has 13 residues.

The chain is built from TRBV4-1 and TRBJ1-2; D gene ambiguous. Germline V gives CDR1 MGHRA, CDR2 YSYEKL. The CDR3 length is 14 residues. The V end was cut by 1 base, the J end by 5 bases, with 11 bases between. The CDR3 nucleotides are TGCGCCAGCAGCCAAGTTTCGGGGAGTTATGGCTACACCTTC. Encoded protein: CASSQVSGSYGYTF.

The chain couples TRBV19 to TRBJ1-2; D may be TRBD1 (6 bases). CDR1 is LNHDA and CDR2 is SQIVND in the germline V gene (reference sequence). The CDR3 is 13 amino acids. The V end lost 4 bases, the J end lost 4 bases, and 10 bases lay between the germline ends. The CDR3 is CASSRGRIYGYTF. The CDR3 coding sequence is TGTGCCAGTAGTAGGGGGCGGATCTATGGCTACACCTTC.

V is TRBV11-2 and J is TRBJ2-5, with D maybe TRBD1 (7 bases). Between the trimmed V and J ends, which lost 5 bases and 10 bases, there was a span of 14 bases. The V gene's germline CDR1 is SGHAT and CDR2 FQNNGV. This CDR3 region has 12 residues. The CDR3 coding sequence is TGTGCCAGCAGCCTCCCCCAGGGGGGCCAGTACTTC. It specifies CASSLPQGGQYF. Filled out from reference TRBV11-2 and TRBJ2-5, the complete variable domain reads EAGVAQSPRYKIIEKRQSVAFWCNPISGHATLYWYQQILGQGPKLLIQFQNNGVVDDSQLPKDRFSAERLKGVDSTLKIQPAKLEDSAVYLCASSLPQGGQYFGPGTRLLVL.

V usage is TRBV10-3 and J usage is TRBJ2-1; 8 bases are a match to TRBD2. CDR3 length equals 15 residues. V was clipped by 5 bases and J by 3 bases; unmatched bases: 6. Per germline, CDR1 ENHRY and CDR2 SYGVKD. DNA of the CDR3: TGTGCCATCAGTTCGAGCGGGGGACACTACAATGAGCAGTTCTTC. Its translation: CAISSSGGHYNEQFF.

The V gene is TRBV7-2, the J gene TRBJ1-2, with D hard to call. Germline CDR1 reads SGHTA; CDR2 reads FQGNSA. V lost 5 bases and J lost 2, with 9 bases in between. CDR3 length: 13 residues. The CDR3 DNA is TGTGCCAGCAGCCCCCTACTGAACTATGGCTACACCTTC. This encodes CASSPLLNYGYTF.

The chain joins TRBV6-5 to TRBJ2-1; D is possibly TRBD2 (6 bases). There are 15 residues in the CDR3. The germline gives CDR1 MNHEY, CDR2 SVGAGI. Trimming took 6 bases from V and 2 from J, leaving 14 bases between them. The DNA of the CDR3 is TGTGCCAGCAGAGCTCAGGGCGGGGCCTACAATGAGCAGTTCTTC. Protein sequence: CASRAQGGAYNEQFF.

V gene TRBV6-5 combines with J gene TRBJ1-2, with 7 bases matching TRBD1. Trimming removed 4 bases from V and 5 bases from J; junction bases left unmatched: 7. Germline CDR1 reads MNHEY; CDR2 reads SVGAGI. The CDR3 runs to 14 residues. CDR3 nucleotide sequence: TGTGCCAGCAGTTCCCCGACAGGGACATATGGCTACACCTTC. Translation gives CASSSPTGTYGYTF.

The V and J genes are TRBV11-3 and TRBJ1-5; D possibly corresponds to TRBD1 (5 bases). Germline V gene lookup returns CDR1 SGHNT and CDR2 YENEEA. The germline V and J ends were trimmed by 3 bases and 6 bases, with 18 bases remaining between them. There are 16 residues in the CDR3. CDR3: CASSFAGGTLLQPQHF. The CDR3 coding sequence is TGTGCCAGCAGCTTCGCGGGAGGGACCCTACTTCAGCCCCAGCATTTT. Filled out from reference TRBV11-3 and TRBJ1-5, the complete variable domain reads EAGVVQSPRYKIIEKKQPVAFWCNPISGHNTLYWYLQNLGQGPELLIRYENEEAVDDSQLPKDRFSAERLKGVDSTLKIQPAELGDSAVYLCASSFAGGTLLQPQHFGDGTRLSIL.